These 24 T cell receptor beta chains came from one sample sequenced in a study of T cell changes during pregnancy in multiple sclerosis. Clones were read by immunoSEQ multiplex PCR, and TCRdb kept only the in-frame ones, dropping some. Here the sample spans almost 35,000 clones, approximately 91% being singletons. The material sequenced was peripheral blood, taken in the second trimester of pregnancy. These TCRs come from a female donor in good health, enrolled as a control in a pregnancy study.

V and J are TRBV29-1 and TRBJ2-5; D perhaps matches TRBD2 (7 bases). The CDR3 is 13 residues long. The germline gives CDR1 SQVTM, CDR2 ANQGSEA. The V end lost 6 bases, the J end lost 4 bases, and 15 bases lay between the germline ends. The DNA for the CDR3 is TGCAGCGTGGGGACGGGGGGCCGAGAGACCCAGTACTTC. Protein: CSVGTGGRETQYF.

The genes are TRBV19 and TRBJ2-5; TRBD1 might be the D (6 bases). V lost 2 bases, J lost 5 bases, and 9 bases lay in between. Germline V gene sequence: CDR1 LNHDA, CDR2 SQIVND (reference sequence). The CDR3 contains 13 residues. CDR3 amino acids: CASSINRGETQYF. CDR3 nucleotides: TGTGCCAGTAGTATAAATAGGGGGGAGACCCAGTACTTC.

This clone was picked up one time. The rearrangement joins TRBV7-8 to TRBJ2-7, with D tentatively TRBD1 (7 bases). Germline V lookup: CDR1 SGHVS, CDR2 FQNEAQ. The CDR3 covers 15 residues. V was shortened by 5 bases and J by 6 bases, with 20 bases between the two germline ends. This CDR3 is CASSGWGDSGSEQYF. The CDR3 nucleotides are TGTGCCAGCAGCGGATGGGGGGACAGTGGTAGCGAGCAGTACTTC.

The chain recombines TRBV6-5 with TRBJ1-5; unclear D gene. This CDR3 has 13 residues. The V gene's germline CDR1 is MNHEY and CDR2 SVGAGI. V gave up 5 bases and J gave up 6 bases, with 11 bases separating them. CDR3 in amino acids: CASSLLRSQPQHF. As DNA, the CDR3 is TGTGCCAGCAGTCTCCTTAGGAGTCAGCCCCAGCATTTT.

The chain employs TRBV27 and TRBJ2-1; possibly TRBD2 for D (5 bases). V was shortened by 3 bases and J by 8 bases, with 14 bases between the two germline ends. CDR3 size: 14 residues. Germline loops: CDR1 MNHEY, CDR2 SMNVEV (reference sequence). The CDR3 loop reads CASSFSPGVDEQFF. CDR3 in DNA: TGTGCCAGCAGTTTTTCCCCCGGGGTCGATGAGCAGTTCTTC.

In its sample, this clone was seen once. V and J are TRBV9 and TRBJ2-7; TRBD2 agrees at 8 bases. Looked up from germline, CDR1 is SGDLS and CDR2 is YYNGEE. Trimming took 0 bases from V and 4 from J; bases not matched to a gene: 6. The CDR3 consists of 15 residues. CDR3 residues: CASSVAGGVLYEQYF. Here the CDR3 DNA reads TGTGCCAGCAGCGTAGCGGGGGGGGTTCTATACGAGCAGTACTTC.

The rearrangement joins TRBV27 to TRBJ2-5; D may be TRBD2 (5 bases). The J call may be faulty, since TRBJ2-7 better matches the DNA end. The germline CDR1 and CDR2 sequences are MNHEY and SMNVEV (reference sequence). The CDR3 runs to 13 residues. The CDR3 DNA reads TGTGCCAGCAGTTTGGGCCACGCGGGCGAGCAGTACTTC. This translates into CASSLGHAGEQYF.

A few counts support this clone. The rearrangement joins TRBV5-6 to TRBJ2-7; 14 bases align to TRBD2. CDR1 and CDR2 from the germline V gene are SGHDT and YYEEEE. Trimming at V came to 5 bases and at J to 3 bases, leaving 4 bases not matched to a gene. The CDR3 runs 15 residues. The CDR3 DNA follows: TGTGCCAGCAGATCCGGACTAGCGGGAGGCTACGAGCAGTACTTC. Its translation: CASRSGLAGGYEQYF.

This chain connects TRBV7-9 to TRBJ1-1, with 7 bases fitting TRBD1. The germline gives CDR1 SEHNR, CDR2 FQNEAQ (reference sequence). With V trimmed by 2 bases and J by 0 bases, 12 bases remained unmatched. CDR3 length: 18 amino acids. In DNA, the CDR3 is TGTGCCAGCAGCTTACCAAAGGGGGCAGTTGGGATGAACACTGAAGCTTTCTTT. Residues: CASSLPKGAVGMNTEAFF.

V is TRBV9 and J is TRBJ1-1; 9 positions match TRBD1. Germline V gives CDR1 SGDLS, CDR2 YYNGEE. V lost 6 bases to trimming and J lost 6 bases; unmatched junction nucleotides: 6. The CDR3 loop spans 13 amino acids. The CDR3 nucleotides are TGTGCCAGCACCGGACAGGGGTCCCCTGAAGCTTTCTTT. It yields the protein CASTGQGSPEAFF.

The chain has TRBV4-1 and TRBJ2-3; D ambiguous. The germline V and J ends were trimmed by 1 base and 3 bases, with 11 bases remaining between them. The CDR3 is 15 amino acids. Germline V gene data show CDR1 as MGHRA and CDR2 as YSYEKL. Here the CDR3 DNA reads TGCGCCAGCAGCCAAGGTCTTAGCTTAACAGATACGCAGTATTTT. This translates into CASSQGLSLTDTQYF.

The gene calls are TRBV7-6 and TRBJ1-3, with a possible D match to TRBD1 (6 bases). Germline CDR1 reads SGHVS; CDR2 reads FNYEAQ. Deletions cut 0 bases from V and 4 bases from J, with 10 bases between. This CDR3 region has 15 residues. CDR3 loop: CASSLAGGLGNTIYF. In nucleotides, the CDR3 is TGTGCCAGCAGCTTAGCCGGGGGGCTGGGAAACACCATATATTTT.

This clone was picked up a small number of times. The genes are TRBV15 and TRBJ2-7, with TRBD1 matching over 9 bases. The CDR3 has 16 amino acids. Trimming cost V 5 bases and J 2 bases; bases outside gene matches: 10. CDR1 is LNHNV and CDR2 is YYDKDF in the germline V gene (reference sequence). The CDR3 DNA reads TGTGCCACCAGCCCCTTTCCACAGGGGGCTGCCTACGAGCAGTACTTC. It specifies CATSPFPQGAAYEQYF.

This clone has more than one count but fewer than ten. This rearrangement joins TRBV5-6 to TRBJ1-1; 7 bases fit TRBD1. Germline V gene sequence: CDR1 SGHDT, CDR2 YYEEEE. The CDR3 runs to 14 residues. V dropped 5 bases and J dropped 2; count of bases not matched to a gene: 6. CDR3 bases: TGTGCCAGCAGACTACAGGGGATAAACACTGAAGCTTTCTTT. It is translated as CASRLQGINTEAFF.

The J gene is TRBJ1-2, the V gene TRBV28, with 10 bases lining up with TRBD1. The ends lost 5 bases at V and 2 bases at J; junction bases unmatched: 2. Germline V lookup: CDR1 MDHEN, CDR2 SYDVKM. The CDR3 contains 14 residues. The DNA for the CDR3 is TGTGCCAGCAGTGAGGGACAGGGGAACTATGGCTACACCTTC. Amino acids: CASSEGQGNYGYTF.

The J gene is TRBJ1-2, the V gene TRBV25-1; 7 bases are shared with TRBD1. From germline, CDR1 is MGHDK and CDR2 SYGVNS. The CDR3 sequence is 14 residues long. The J segment lost 1 base and the V segment lost 5 bases, leaving 4 bases of the junction unmatched. CDR3 sequence reads: CASSLAGGNYGYTF. In DNA form, the CDR3 reads TGTGCCAGCAGTCTGGCAGGGGGTAACTATGGCTACACCTTC.

This chain links TRBV9 with TRBJ1-2; TRBD1 is a possible D gene (5 bases). The CDR3 sequence is 13 residues long. CDR1 and CDR2 from the germline V gene are SGDLS and YYNGEE. The V and J ends lost 1 base and 6 bases respectively, with 10 bases between them. CDR3 protein: CASSVTQGNGYTF. DNA of the CDR3: TGTGCCAGCAGCGTAACCCAGGGAAATGGCTACACCTTC.

This chain links TRBV19 with TRBJ2-7; 10 positions agree with TRBD1. The ends lost 4 bases at V and 3 bases at J; junction bases unmatched: 3. This CDR3 region has 14 residues. CDR1 and CDR2 (germline): LNHDA, SQIVND (reference sequence). For the CDR3, the DNA is TGTGCCAGTAGTACAAGGACAGGGGGCTACGAGCAGTACTTC. This gives the protein CASSTRTGGYEQYF.

This clone was found a few times. The rearrangement uses TRBV7-9 and TRBJ1-1, with 7 bases matching TRBD1. Trimming took 4 bases from V and 3 from J; bases not matched to a gene: 8. The CDR3 is 15 residues long. In germline, CDR1 is SEHNR, CDR2 FQNEAQ (reference sequence). The CDR3 spells CASSYGTVEYTEAFF. CDR3 nucleotides: TGTGCCAGCAGCTATGGGACAGTTGAGTACACTGAAGCTTTCTTT.

This chain uses TRBV5-1 with TRBJ2-7; 7 positions match TRBD2. Germline CDR1 reads SGHRS; CDR2 reads YFSETQ. The junction had 3 bases not matched to a gene; V was cut back by 0 bases and J by 6 bases. The CDR3 runs to 13 residues. CDR3 coding DNA: TGCGCCAGCAGCTTGGCGGGGGGTCTCGAGCAGTACTTC. It translates to CASSLAGGLEQYF.

The chain combines TRBV29-1 with TRBJ2-1, with TRBD2 identical over 10 bases. The trim removed 5 bases at V and 10 bases at J, leaving 5 bases unmatched. Germline V gene lookup returns CDR1 SQVTM and CDR2 ANQGSEA. The length of the CDR3 is 12 residues. The CDR3: CSVPSGSWEQFF. CDR3 in DNA: TGCAGCGTTCCTAGCGGGAGCTGGGAGCAGTTCTTC.

The V gene is TRBV7-3, the J gene TRBJ1-1; 7 bases align to TRBD1. The CDR3 consists of 19 residues. V trimming: 2 bases; J trimming: 4 bases; junction bases outside the gene matches: 19. The V gene's germline CDR1 is SGHTA and CDR2 FQGTGA. CDR3 sequence reads: CASSLGWAGGAVGGTEAFF. DNA for the CDR3: TGTGCCAGCAGCTTAGGTTGGGCAGGGGGAGCGGTTGGTGGCACTGAAGCTTTCTTT.

The chain links TRBV28 to TRBJ2-6; TRBD2 matches 7 bases. This CDR3 is 17 amino acids long. The V segment lost 4 bases and the J segment 4 bases; nucleotides outside the gene matches: 10. CDR1 and CDR2 from the germline V gene are MDHEN and SYDVKM. Written as DNA, the CDR3 is TGTGCCAGCAGTTCCCCCCGAGCGGGAACCGGGGCCAACGTCCTGACTTTC. This codes for CASSSPRAGTGANVLTF.

V gene TRBV6-5 combines with J gene TRBJ1-1; 7 bases fit TRBD1. This CDR3 has 15 residues. After removal of 5 bases from V and 1 base from J, the junction contained 7 bases not matched to a gene. Germline assignment: CDR1 MNHEY and CDR2 SVGAGI. CDR3 amino acids: CASSNTGAQNTEAFF. In DNA form, the CDR3 reads TGTGCCAGCAGTAATACAGGGGCGCAGAACACTGAAGCTTTCTTT.